This T cell receptor (beta chain) came from a study of PD-1 blockade in mismatch repair-deficient tumors. TCRdb's copy holds only in-frame clones and misses some; the assay was immunoSEQ multiplex PCR. The sample includes around 25,000 clones, 83% of them seen just once. The CDR3 length is 14 residues. Germline CDR1 SGHNT, CDR2 YENEEA. V was trimmed by 1 base and J by 5 bases, leaving 8 bases between them. This clonotype was sampled from an adult with mismatch repair-deficient cancer. Source: peripheral blood, taken 12 weeks after starting pembrolizumab. V gene TRBV11-3 combines with J gene TRBJ2-2, with D possibly being TRBD2 (6 bases). CDR3: CASSLVGTTGELFF. For the CDR3, the DNA is TGTGCCAGCAGCTTAGTTGGGACTACCGGGGAGCTGTTTTTT.